The clone carrying this T cell receptor beta chain has only a few counts. Its antigen is currently unknown. This sample is part of a study of cytomegalovirus exposure and HLA in healthy donors. About the study: The use of the same platform for the roughly 120 validation repertoires and the 550 to 850 first-cohort repertoires was reported by a later analysis.

Profiling relied on immunoSEQ multiplex PCR, and the TCRdb table lists in-frame clones only, not all of them. The sample holds about 110,000 clones, more than 85% seen once. Germline V gene data show CDR1 as SNHLY and CDR2 as FYNNEI. The CDR3 extends over 13 amino acids. With V trimmed by 5 bases and J by 5 bases, 5 bases remained unmatched. Study observations and caveats: The tendency of first-cohort TCR clusters to co-occur in the 120 validation repertoires was the finding of a later analysis. Researchers counted around 180 TCR beta chains as cytomegalovirus-associated.

The donors were part of the validation cohort of 100 to 150 subjects. That cohort was separate from the first cohort, which comprised fewer than 800 subjects. The rearrangement uses TRBV2 and TRBJ2-7; 8 bases map to TRBD1. This clonotype was sampled from a woman under 30 in good health and CMV-seropositive. Sequencing was done on a sample of PBMCs. This CDR3 reads CASSQGQVNEQYF. The CDR3 DNA follows: TGTGCCAGCAGTCAGGGACAGGTGAACGAGCAGTACTTC.